The entry below describes one TCR beta chain. The record originates from a study of blood T cell repertoires in COVID-19. As for the study in general: Collection of acute and convalescent COVID-19 samples took place in the United States, Italy and Spain. T cells, B-cell-depleted T cells, or PBMCs supplied cDNA or gDNA.

V lost 5 bases to trimming and J lost 0 bases; unmatched junction nucleotides: 4. Per the germline V gene, CDR1 is MNHEY and CDR2 is SVGAGI. This CDR3 comprises 15 residues. Per the study methods: Nucleated cell counts were estimated from reference gene primer amplification. Clones were sequenced by immunoSEQ multiplex PCR, and TCRdb holds only the in-frame ones, with some missing. D and trimming come from the DNA, and the V and J calls and clone size come from that table. The sample lists over 300,000 clones; 90% were seen once. V and J are TRBV6-5 and TRBJ2-1; 7 nucleotides match TRBD1. Sequencing used peripheral blood. This clonotype was obtained from a man aged 18 to 35 with active or convalescent COVID-19. The CDR3 reads CASSNRGFSYNEQFF. In DNA form, the CDR3 reads TGTGCCAGCAGTAACAGGGGTTTCTCCTACAATGAGCAGTTCTTC.